These T cell receptor beta chains were read from a single sample in a study of cytomegalovirus exposure and HLA in healthy donors. The assay was immunoSEQ multiplex PCR, and TCRdb's table has in-frame clones only and misses some. The sample has 150,000 to 200,000 clones, about four fifths seen once. The sequenced material came from PBMCs. These receptors were collected from a female donor in good health and CMV-seronegative. Both conserved end residues are part of each CDR3. The order of the fields is J gene, V gene, CDR3 protein.

J: TRBJ2-2; V: TRBV4-3; CDR3: CASRRQTGELFF
J: TRBJ2-7; V: TRBV19; CDR3: CASSIAQGLAGSEQYF
J: TRBJ2-5; V: TRBV5-1; CDR3: CASSLSPGAGETQYF
J: .; V: TRBV11-2; CDR3: CASSLGLVAYEQYF
J: TRBJ1-1; V: TRBV2; CDR3: CASSLTGSNTEAFF
J: TRBJ2-3; V: TRBV7-8; CDR3: CASSLRLAGGVSTDTQYF
J: TRBJ2-2; V: TRBV11-2; CDR3: CASSFGTGFGELFF
J: TRBJ1-4; V: TRBV7-9; CDR3: CASSGQSTNEKLFF
J: TRBJ2-7; V: TRBV11-2; CDR3: CASSLVGLAGGEQYF
J: TRBJ2-1; V: TRBV7-9; CDR3: CASRPSGGIYNEQFF
J: TRBJ1-3; V: TRBV5-1; CDR3: CASRGGGTIYF
J: TRBJ2-1; V: TRBV11-2; CDR3: CASSTGHSSYNEQFF
J: TRBJ2-3; V: TRBV19; CDR3: CASSTGLAGSTDTQYF
J: TRBJ1-1; V: TRBV2; CDR3: CASSGGGTRNTEAFF
J: TRBJ2-5; V: TRBV4-1; CDR3: CASSQEVGEETQYF
J: TRBJ1-1; V: TRBV27; CDR3: CASSRRGVTEAFF
J: TRBJ1-3; V: TRBV27; CDR3: CASRLTGSSGNTIYF
J: TRBJ1-1; V: TRBV19; CDR3: CASSIGRNTEAFF
J: TRBJ2-1; V: TRBV4-3; CDR3: CASSQDTDNEQFF
J: TRBJ2-1; V: TRBV2; CDR3: CASLGPPYNEQFF
J: TRBJ1-6; V: TRBV19; CDR3: CASSLRPGNNSPLHF
J: TRBJ1-4; V: TRBV4-1; CDR3: CASSHPGLANEKLFF
J: TRBJ2-3; V: TRBV11-3; CDR3: CASSLELAEITDTQYF
J: TRBJ2-1; V: TRBV7-3; CDR3: CASSSEAGAAYNEQFF
J: TRBJ2-7; V: TRBV11-2; CDR3: CASSLVAGDGSYEQYF
J: TRBJ1-5; V: TRBV7-8; CDR3: CASSLRDIHNQPQHF
J: TRBJ2-2; V: TRBV7-9; CDR3: CASSPSPLTGTGELFF
J: TRBJ2-2; V: TRBV27; CDR3: CASSPLPGASGISGAGELFF
J: TRBJ1-2; V: TRBV19; CDR3: CASSTRDRSYYGYTF
J: TRBJ1-6; V: TRBV7-2; CDR3: CASRRSGSYNSPLHF
J: TRBJ2-1; V: TRBV19; CDR3: CASSYPSGRTYNEQFF
J: TRBJ2-1; V: TRBV11-2; CDR3: CASSFSNNPNNEQFF
J: TRBJ2-3; V: TRBV21-1; CDR3: CARGLVPTDTQYF
J: TRBJ1-4; V: TRBV6-1; CDR3: CASSVMGRGEKLFF
J: TRBJ2-7; V: TRBV29-1; CDR3: CSVDVRARGGMGSEQYF
J: TRBJ2-3; V: TRBV10-3; CDR3: CAISEPGQGASDTQYF
J: TRBJ1-5; V: TRBV19; CDR3: CASSTKHRQDSNQPQHF
J: TRBJ2-1; V: TRBV19; CDR3: CASSIVLANEQFF
J: TRBJ2-7; V: TRBV7-8; CDR3: CASSFGTGTYEQYF
J: TRBJ1-1; V: TRBV28; CDR3: CATSQRVNTEAFF
J: TRBJ2-2; V: TRBV19; CDR3: CASSIPGVNTGELFF
J: TRBJ1-1; V: TRBV19; CDR3: CASSRDRNTEAFF
J: TRBJ1-4; V: TRBV7-6; CDR3: CASSSGQGGEKLFF
J: TRBJ1-4; V: TRBV2; CDR3: CASSVGLRGQGSEKLFF
J: TRBJ2-7; V: TRBV15; CDR3: CATSRSGTSGTYEQYF
J: TRBJ2-1; V: TRBV6-5; CDR3: CASSPGLAGLNEQFF
J: TRBJ2-4; V: TRBV27; CDR3: CASSLIGGAWNIQYF
J: TRBJ2-7; V: TRBV5-4; CDR3: CASSLEQGSDEQYF
J: TRBJ2-7; V: TRBV27; CDR3: CASTNKGAGLPGDEQYF
J: TRBJ1-5; V: TRBV5-4; CDR3: CASSLVGLKRVVQHF
J: TRBJ2-3; V: TRBV30; CDR3: CAWRPTGGQRLAGVISTDTQYF
J: TRBJ1-2; V: TRBV5-4; CDR3: CASSQQQGFLSGYTF
J: TRBJ2-7; V: TRBV28; CDR3: CASRRGGKGVREQYF
J: TRBJ1-1; V: TRBV19; CDR3: CASSNRDGLEAFF